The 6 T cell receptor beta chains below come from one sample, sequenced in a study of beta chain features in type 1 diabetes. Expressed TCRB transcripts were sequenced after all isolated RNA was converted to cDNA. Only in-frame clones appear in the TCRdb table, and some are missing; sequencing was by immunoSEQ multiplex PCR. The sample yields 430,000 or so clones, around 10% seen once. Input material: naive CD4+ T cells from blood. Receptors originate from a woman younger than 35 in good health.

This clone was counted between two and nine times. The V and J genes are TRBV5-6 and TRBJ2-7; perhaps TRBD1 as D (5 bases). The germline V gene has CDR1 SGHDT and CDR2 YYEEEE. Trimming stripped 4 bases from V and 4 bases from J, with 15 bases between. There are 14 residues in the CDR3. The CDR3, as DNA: TGTGCCAGCAGCGATTCAACAGGTAGATACGAGCAGTACGTC. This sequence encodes CASSDSTGRYEQYV.

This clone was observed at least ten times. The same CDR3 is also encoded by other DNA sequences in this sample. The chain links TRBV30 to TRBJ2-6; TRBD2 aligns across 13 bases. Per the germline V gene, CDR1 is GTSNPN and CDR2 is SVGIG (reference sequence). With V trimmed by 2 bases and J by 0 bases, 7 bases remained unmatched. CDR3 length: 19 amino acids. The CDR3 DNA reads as TGTGCCTGGAGTAGATCCCGGACTAGCGGGAGCTCTGGGGCCAACGTCCTGACTTTC. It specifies CAWSRSRTSGSSGANVLTF.

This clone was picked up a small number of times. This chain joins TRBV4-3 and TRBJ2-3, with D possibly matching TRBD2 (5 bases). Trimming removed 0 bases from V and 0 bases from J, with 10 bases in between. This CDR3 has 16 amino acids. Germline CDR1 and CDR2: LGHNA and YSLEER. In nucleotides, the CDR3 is TGCGCCAGCAGCCAAGATTCGGGGTCTAGCACAGATACGCAGTATTTT. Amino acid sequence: CASSQDSGSSTDTQYF.

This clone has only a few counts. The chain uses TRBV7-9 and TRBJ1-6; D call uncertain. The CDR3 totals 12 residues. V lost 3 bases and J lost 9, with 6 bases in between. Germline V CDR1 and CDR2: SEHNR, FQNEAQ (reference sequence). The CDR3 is CASSLEVSPLHF. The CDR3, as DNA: TGTGCCAGCAGCTTGGAGGTTTCACCCCTCCACTTT.

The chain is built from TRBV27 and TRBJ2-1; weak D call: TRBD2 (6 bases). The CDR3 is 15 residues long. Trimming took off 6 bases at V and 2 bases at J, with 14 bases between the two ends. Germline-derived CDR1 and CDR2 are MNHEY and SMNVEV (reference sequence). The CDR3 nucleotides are TGTGCCAGCAGCAGACTAGTTGTCACCTACAATGAGCAGTTCTTC. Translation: CASSRLVVTYNEQFF.

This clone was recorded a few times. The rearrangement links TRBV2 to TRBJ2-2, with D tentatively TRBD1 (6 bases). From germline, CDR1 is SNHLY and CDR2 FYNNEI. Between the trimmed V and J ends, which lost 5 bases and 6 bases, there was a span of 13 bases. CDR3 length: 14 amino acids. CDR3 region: CASSLTGWSGELFF. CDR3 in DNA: TGTGCCAGCAGTCTGACAGGCTGGTCCGGGGAGCTGTTTTTT.